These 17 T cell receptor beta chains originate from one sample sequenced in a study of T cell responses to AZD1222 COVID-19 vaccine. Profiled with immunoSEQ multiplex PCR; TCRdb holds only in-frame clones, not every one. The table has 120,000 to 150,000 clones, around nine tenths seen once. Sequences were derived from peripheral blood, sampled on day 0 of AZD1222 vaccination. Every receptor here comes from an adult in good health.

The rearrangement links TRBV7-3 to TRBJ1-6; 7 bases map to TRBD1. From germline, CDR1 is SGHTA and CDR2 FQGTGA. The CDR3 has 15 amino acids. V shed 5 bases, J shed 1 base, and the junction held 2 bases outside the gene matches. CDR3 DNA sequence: TGTGCCAGCAGCCGGACAGGTTCCTATAATTCACCCCTCCACTTT. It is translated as CASSRTGSYNSPLHF.

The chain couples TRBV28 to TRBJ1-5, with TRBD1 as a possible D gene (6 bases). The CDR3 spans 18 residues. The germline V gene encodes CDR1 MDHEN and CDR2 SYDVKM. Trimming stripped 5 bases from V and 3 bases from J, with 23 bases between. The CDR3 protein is CASSNRRGAAYSNQPQHF. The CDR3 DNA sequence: TGTGCCAGCAGTAACCGACGGGGGGCAGCTTACTCCAATCAGCCCCAGCATTTT.

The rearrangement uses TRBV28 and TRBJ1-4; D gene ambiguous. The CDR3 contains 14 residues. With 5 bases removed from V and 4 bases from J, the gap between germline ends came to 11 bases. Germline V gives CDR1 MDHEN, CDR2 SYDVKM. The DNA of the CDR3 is TGTGCCAGCAGTCCTGGTCGATTTAATGAAAAACTGTTTTTT. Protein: CASSPGRFNEKLFF.

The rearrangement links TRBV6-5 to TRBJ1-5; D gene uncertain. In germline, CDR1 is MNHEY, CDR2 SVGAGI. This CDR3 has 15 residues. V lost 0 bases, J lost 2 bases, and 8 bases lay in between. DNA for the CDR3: TGTGCCAGCAGTTACTCGAATTCTGGCAATCAGCCCCAGCATTTT. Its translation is CASSYSNSGNQPQHF.

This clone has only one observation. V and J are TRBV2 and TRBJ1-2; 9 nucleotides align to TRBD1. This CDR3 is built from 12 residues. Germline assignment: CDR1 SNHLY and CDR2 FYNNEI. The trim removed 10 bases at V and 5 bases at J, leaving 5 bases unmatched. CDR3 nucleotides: TGTGCCACCGAAGGACAGGGGTATGGCTACACCTTC. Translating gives CATEGQGYGYTF. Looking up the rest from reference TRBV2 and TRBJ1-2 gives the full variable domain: EPEVTQTPSHQVTQMGQEVILRCVPISNHLYFYWYRQILGQKVEFLVSFYNNEISEKSEIFDDQFSVERPDGSNFTLKIRSTKLEDSAMYFCATEGQGYGYTFGSGTRLTVV.

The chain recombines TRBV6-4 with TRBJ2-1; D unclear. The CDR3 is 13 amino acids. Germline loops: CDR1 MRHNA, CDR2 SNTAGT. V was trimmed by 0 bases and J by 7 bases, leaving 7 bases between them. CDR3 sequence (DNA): TGTGCCAGCAGTGACTCGTCCGGAAATGAGCAGTTCTTC. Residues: CASSDSSGNEQFF.

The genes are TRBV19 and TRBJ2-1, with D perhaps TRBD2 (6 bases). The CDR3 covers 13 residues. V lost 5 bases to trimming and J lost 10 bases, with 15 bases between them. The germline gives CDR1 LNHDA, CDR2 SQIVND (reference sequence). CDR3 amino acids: CASSPLISGEQFF. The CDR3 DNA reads TGTGCCAGTAGTCCCCTGATCAGCGGGGAGCAGTTCTTC.

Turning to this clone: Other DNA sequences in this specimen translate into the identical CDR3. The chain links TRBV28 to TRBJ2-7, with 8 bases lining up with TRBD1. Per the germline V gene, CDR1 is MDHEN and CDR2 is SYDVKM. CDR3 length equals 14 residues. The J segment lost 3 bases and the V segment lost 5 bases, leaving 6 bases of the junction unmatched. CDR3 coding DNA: TGTGCCAGCAGTCCCCGGGACAGGCTCTACGAGCAGTACTTC. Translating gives CASSPRDRLYEQYF.

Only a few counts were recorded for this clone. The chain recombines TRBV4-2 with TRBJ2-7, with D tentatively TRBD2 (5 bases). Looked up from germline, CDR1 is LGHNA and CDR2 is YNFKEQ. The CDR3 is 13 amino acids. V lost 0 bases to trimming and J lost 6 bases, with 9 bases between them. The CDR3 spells CASSQDRGVEQYF. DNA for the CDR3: TGTGCCAGCAGCCAAGATCGGGGAGTCGAGCAGTACTTC.

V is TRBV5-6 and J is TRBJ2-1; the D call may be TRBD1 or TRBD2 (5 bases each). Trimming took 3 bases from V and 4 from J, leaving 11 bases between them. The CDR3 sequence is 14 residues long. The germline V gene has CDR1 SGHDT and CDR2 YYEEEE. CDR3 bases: TGTGCCAGCAGCTCGGGGACGTTGTACAATGAGCAGTTCTTC. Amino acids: CASSSGTLYNEQFF.

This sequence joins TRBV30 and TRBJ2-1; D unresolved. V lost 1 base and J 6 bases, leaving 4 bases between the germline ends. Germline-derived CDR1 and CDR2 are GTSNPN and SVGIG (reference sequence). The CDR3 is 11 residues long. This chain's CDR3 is CAWSGSNEQFF. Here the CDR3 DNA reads TGTGCCTGGAGTGGAAGCAATGAGCAGTTCTTC.

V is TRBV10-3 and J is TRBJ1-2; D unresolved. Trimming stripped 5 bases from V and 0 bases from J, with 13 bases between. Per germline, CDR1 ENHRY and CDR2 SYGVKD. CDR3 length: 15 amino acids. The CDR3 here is CAISPSVLSNYGYTF. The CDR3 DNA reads TGTGCCATCAGTCCCTCGGTCTTGTCTAACTATGGCTACACCTTC.

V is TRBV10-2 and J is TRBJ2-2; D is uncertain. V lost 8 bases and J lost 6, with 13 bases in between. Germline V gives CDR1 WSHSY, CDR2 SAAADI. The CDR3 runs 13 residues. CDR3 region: CASGRFGAGELFF. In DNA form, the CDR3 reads TGCGCCAGCGGTCGATTTGGGGCCGGGGAGCTGTTTTTT.

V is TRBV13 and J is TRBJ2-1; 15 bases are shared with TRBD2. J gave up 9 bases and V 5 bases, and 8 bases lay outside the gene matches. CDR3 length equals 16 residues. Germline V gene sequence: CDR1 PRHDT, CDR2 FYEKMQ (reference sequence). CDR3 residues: CASSPTMGLAGGEQFF. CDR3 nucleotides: TGTGCCAGCAGCCCAACAATGGGACTAGCGGGGGGTGAGCAGTTCTTC.

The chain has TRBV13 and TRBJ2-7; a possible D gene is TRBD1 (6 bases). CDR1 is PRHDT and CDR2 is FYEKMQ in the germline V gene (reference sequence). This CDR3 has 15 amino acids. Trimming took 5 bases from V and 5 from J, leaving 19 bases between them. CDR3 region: CASSPSQGNKDEQYF. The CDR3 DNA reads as TGTGCCAGCAGCCCATCACAGGGTAATAAGGACGAGCAGTACTTC.

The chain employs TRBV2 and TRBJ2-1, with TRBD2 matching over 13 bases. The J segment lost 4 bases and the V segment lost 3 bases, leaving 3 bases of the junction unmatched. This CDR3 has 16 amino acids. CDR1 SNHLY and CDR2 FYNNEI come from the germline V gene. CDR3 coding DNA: TGTGCCAGCAGTGAGGAGGGACTAGCGGGGTACAATGAGCAGTTCTTC. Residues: CASSEEGLAGYNEQFF.

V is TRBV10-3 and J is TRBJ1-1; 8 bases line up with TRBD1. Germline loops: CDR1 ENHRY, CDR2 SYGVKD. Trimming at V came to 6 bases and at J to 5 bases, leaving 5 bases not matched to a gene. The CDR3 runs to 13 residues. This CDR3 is CAIRETGGTEAFF. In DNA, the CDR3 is TGTGCCATCAGGGAAACAGGGGGGACTGAAGCTTTCTTT.